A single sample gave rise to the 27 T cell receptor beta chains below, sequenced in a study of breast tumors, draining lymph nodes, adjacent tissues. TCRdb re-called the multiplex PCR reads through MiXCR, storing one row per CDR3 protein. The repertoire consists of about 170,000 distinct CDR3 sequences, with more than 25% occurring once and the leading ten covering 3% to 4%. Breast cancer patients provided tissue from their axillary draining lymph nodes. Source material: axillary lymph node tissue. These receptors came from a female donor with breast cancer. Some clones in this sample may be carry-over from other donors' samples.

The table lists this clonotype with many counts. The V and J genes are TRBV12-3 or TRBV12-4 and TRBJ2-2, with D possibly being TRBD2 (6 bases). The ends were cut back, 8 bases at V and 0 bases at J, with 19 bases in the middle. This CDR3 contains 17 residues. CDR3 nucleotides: TGTGCCAGCCTTGGGGGGACCCTGGATTCGAACACCGGGGAGCTGTTTTTT. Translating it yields CASLGGTLDSNTGELFF.

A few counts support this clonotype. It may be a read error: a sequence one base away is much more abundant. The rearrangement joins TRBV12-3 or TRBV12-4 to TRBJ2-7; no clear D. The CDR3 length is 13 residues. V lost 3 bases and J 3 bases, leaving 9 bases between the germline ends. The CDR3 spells CASSFQQSYEQYF. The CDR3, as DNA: TGTGCCAGCAGTTTCCAACAGAGCTACGAGCAGTACTTC.

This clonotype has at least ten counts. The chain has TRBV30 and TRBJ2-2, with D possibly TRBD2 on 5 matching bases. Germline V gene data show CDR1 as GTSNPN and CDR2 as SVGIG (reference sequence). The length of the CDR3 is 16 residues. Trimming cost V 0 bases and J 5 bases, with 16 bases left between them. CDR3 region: CAWSVRGLIQTGELFF. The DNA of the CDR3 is TGTGCCTGGAGTGTACGGGGTTTGATTCAGACCGGGGAGCTGTTTTTT.

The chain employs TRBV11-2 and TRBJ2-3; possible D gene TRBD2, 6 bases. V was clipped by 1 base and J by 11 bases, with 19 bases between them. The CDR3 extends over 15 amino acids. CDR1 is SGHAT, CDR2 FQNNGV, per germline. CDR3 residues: CASSLVGGISNEQYF. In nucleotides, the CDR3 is TGTGCCAGCAGCTTAGTTGGAGGGATCAGCAATGAGCAGTATTTT.

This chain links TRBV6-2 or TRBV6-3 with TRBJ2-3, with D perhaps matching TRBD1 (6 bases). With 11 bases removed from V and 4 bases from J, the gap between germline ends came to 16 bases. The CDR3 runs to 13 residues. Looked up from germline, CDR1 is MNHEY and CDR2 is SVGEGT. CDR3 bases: TGTGCCGGCAACAACAGGGTGGCAGATACGCAGTATTTT. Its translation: CAGNNRVADTQYF.

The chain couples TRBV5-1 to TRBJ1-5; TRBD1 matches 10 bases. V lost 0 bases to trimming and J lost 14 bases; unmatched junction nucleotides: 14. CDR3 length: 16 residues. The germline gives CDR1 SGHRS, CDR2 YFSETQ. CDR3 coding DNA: TGCGCCAGCAGCTTGGGTCACCGGGACAGGGGCAAGTACGAGCATTTT. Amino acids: CASSLGHRDRGKYEHF.

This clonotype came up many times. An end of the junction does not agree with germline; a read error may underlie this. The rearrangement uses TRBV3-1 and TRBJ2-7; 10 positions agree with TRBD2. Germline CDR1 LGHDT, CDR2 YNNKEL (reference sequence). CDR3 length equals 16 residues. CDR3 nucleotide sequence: TGTGCCAGCAGTCAAGGAAGGACTAGCGGATTCTCCGAGCAGTACTTC. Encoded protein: CASSQGRTSGFSEQYF.

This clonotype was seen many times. The CDR3 reads CALKREGETQYF. DNA for the CDR3: TGTGCCCTCAAGCGGGAGGGGGAGACCCAGTACTTC. V usage is TRBV2 and J usage is TRBJ2-5; the match to TRBD2 covers 10 bases. The V gene's germline CDR1 is SNHLY and CDR2 FYNNEI. Germline trimming cut 11 bases from V and 5 bases from J; bases unmatched to any gene: 5. The CDR3 loop spans 12 amino acids. The whole variable domain, filled in from reference TRBV2 and TRBJ2-5, reads EPEVTQTPSHQVTQMGQEVILRCVPISNHLYFYWYRQILGQKVEFLVSFYNNEISEKSEIFDDQFSVERPDGSNFTLKIRSTKLEDSAMYFCALKREGETQYFGPGTRLLVL.

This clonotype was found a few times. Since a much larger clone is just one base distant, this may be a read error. The CDR3, as DNA: TGCAGTGCTAGAGATCCGAGAGTTGGTTCCGAGCAGTACTTC. This encodes CSARDPRVGSEQYF. The chain combines TRBV20-1 with TRBJ2-7; the D is unclear. Germline V gives CDR1 DFQATT, CDR2 SNEGSKA (reference sequence). There are 14 residues in the CDR3. Trimming stripped 0 bases from V and 6 bases from J, with 15 bases between.

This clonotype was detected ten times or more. The CDR3 coding sequence is TGTGCCAGCAGTGGCCCCGGGGGGGCAAAGCCCCAAGAGACCCAGTACTTC. It specifies CASSGPGGAKPQETQYF. The rearrangement links TRBV6-1 to TRBJ2-5; 8 nucleotides agree with TRBD2. Per germline, CDR1 MNHNS and CDR2 SASEGT. There are 17 residues in the CDR3. The V segment lost 4 bases and the J segment 1 base; nucleotides outside the gene matches: 11.

CDR3 nucleotides: TGTGCCAGCAGCGGAAGTGATGAGGAAAAACTGTTTTTT. It encodes CASSGSDEEKLFF. The chain employs TRBV7-2 and TRBJ1-4; no reliable D call. The V end lost 5 bases, the J end lost 8 bases, and 12 bases lay between the germline ends. Per germline, CDR1 SGHTA and CDR2 FQGNSA. The CDR3 has 13 amino acids.

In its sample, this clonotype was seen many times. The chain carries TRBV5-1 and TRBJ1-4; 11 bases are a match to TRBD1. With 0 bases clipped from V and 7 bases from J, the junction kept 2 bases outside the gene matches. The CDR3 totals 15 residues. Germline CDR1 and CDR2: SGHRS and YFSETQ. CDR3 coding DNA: TGCGCCAGCAGCTTGGTCGGGACAGGGGGTGAAAAACTGTTTTTT. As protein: CASSLVGTGGEKLFF.

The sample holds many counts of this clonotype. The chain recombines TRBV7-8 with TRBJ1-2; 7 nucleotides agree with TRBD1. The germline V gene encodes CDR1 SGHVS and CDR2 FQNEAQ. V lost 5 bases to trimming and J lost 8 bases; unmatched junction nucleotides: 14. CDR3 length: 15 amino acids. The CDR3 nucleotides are TGTGCCAGCAGCCCGCGGACAGGCGGGTTATACGGCTACACCTTC. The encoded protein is CASSPRTGGLYGYTF. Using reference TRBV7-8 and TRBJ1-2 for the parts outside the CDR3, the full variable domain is GAGVSQSPRYKVAKRGQDVALRCDPISGHVSLFWYQQALGQGPEFLTYFQNEAQLDKSGLPSDRFFAERPEGSVSTLKIQRTQQEDSAVYLCASSPRTGGLYGYTFGSGTRLTVV.

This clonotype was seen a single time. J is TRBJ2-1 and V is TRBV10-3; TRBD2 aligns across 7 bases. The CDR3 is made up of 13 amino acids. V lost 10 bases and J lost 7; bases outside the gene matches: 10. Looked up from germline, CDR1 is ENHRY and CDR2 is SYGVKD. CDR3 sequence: CATKSGKGNEQFF. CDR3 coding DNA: TGTGCCACAAAAAGCGGGAAGGGTAATGAGCAGTTCTTC.

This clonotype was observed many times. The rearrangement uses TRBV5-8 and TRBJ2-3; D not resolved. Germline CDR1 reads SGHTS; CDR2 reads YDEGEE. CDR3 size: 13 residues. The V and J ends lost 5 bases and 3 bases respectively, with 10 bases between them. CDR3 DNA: TGTGCCAGCAGACCCGGTCCAACAGATACGCAGTATTTT. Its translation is CASRPGPTDTQYF.

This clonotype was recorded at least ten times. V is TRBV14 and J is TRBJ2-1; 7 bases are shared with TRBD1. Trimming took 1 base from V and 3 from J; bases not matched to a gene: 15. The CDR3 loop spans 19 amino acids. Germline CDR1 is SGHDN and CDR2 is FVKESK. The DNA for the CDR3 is TGTGCCAGCAGCCAAGTCCCCAAAGGCAGAGGGGGCCGCTACAATGAGCAGTTCTTC. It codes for CASSQVPKGRGGRYNEQFF. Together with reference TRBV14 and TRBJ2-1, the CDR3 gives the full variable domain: EAGVTQFPSHSVIEKGQTVTLRCDPISGHDNLYWYRRVMGKEIKFLLHFVKESKQDESGMPNNRFLAERTGGTYSTLKVQPAELEDSGVYFCASSQVPKGRGGRYNEQFFGPGTRLTVL.

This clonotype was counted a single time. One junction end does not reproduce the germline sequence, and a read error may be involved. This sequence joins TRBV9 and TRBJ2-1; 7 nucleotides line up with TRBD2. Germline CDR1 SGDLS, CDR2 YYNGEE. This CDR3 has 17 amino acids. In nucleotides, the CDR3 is TGTGCCAGCAGCATACGGGGCGGAGCGGGAAGATACACTGAGCAGTTCTTC. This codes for CASSIRGGAGRYTEQFF.

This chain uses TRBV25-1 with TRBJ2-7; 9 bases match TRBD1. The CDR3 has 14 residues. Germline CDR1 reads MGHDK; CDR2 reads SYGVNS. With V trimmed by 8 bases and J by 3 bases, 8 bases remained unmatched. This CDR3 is CASFRTGVFYEQYF. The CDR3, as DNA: TGTGCCAGCTTCCGGACAGGGGTTTTCTACGAGCAGTACTTC.

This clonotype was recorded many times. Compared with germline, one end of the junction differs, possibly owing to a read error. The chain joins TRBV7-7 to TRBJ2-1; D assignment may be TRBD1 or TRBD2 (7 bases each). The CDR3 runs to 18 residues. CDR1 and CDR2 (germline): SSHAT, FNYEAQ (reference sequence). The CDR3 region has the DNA TGTGCTAGCAGCTTAGATCGGTTGGGGGCAGGGGGGGACAATGAGCAGTTCTTC. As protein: CASSLDRLGAGGDNEQFF.

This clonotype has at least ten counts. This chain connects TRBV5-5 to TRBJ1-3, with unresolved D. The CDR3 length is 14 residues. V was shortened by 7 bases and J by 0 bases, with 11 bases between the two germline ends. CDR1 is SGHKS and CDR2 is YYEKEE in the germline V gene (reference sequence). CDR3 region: CASAPRYSGNTIYF. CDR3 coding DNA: TGTGCCAGCGCCCCCAGGTACTCTGGAAACACCATATATTTT. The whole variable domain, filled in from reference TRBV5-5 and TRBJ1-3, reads DAGVTQSPTHLIKTRGQQVTLRCSPISGHKSVSWYQQVLGQGPQFIFQYYEKEERGRGNFPDRFSARQFPNYSSELNVNALLLGDSALYLCASAPRYSGNTIYFGEGSWLTVV.

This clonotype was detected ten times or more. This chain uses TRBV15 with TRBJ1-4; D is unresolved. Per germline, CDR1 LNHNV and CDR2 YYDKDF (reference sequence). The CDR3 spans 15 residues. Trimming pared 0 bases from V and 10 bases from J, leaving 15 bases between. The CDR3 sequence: CATSRDNGQSGKLFF. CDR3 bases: TGTGCCACCAGCAGAGATAACGGCCAGAGCGGAAAACTGTTTTTT.

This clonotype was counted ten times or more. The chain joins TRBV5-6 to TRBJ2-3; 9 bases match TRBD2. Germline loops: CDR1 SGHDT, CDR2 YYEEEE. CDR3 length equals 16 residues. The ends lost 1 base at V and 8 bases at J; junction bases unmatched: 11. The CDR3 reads CASSLMGAGGVGTQYF. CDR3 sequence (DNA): TGTGCCAGCAGCTTGATGGGCGCGGGGGGGGTGGGTACGCAGTATTTT. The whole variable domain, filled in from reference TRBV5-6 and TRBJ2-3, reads DAGVTQSPTHLIKTRGQQVTLRCSPKSGHDTVSWYQQALGQGPQFIFQYYEEEERQRGNFPDRFSGHQFPNYSSELNVNALLLGDSALYLCASSLMGAGGVGTQYFGPGTRLTVL.

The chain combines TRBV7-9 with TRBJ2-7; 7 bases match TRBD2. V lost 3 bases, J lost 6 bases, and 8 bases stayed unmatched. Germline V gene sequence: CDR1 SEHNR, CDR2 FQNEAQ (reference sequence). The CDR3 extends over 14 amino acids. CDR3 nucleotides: TGTGCCAGCAGCTTGGGTGGCGGGAGAAGCGAGCAGTACTTC. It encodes CASSLGGGRSEQYF.

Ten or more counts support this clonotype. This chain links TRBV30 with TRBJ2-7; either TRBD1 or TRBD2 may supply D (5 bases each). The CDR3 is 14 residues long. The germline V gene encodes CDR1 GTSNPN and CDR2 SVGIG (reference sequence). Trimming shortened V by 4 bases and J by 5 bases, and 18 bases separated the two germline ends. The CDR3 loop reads CAWNKAGWGNEQYF. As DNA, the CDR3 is TGTGCCTGGAATAAAGCTGGATGGGGGAACGAGCAGTACTTC.

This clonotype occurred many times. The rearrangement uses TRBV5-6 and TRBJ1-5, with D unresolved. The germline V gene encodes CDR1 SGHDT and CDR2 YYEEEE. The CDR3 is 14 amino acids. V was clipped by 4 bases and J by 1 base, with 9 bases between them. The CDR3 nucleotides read TGTGCCAGCAGCCCCGCAGGAAGCAATCAGCCCCAGCATTTT. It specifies CASSPAGSNQPQHF.

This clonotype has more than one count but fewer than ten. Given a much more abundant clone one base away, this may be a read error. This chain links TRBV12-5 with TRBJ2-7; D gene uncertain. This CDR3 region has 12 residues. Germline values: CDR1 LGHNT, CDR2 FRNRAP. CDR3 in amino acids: CAGGLFTLEQYF. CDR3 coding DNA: TGTGCTGGTGGTTTGTTCACGCTGGAGCAGTACTTC.

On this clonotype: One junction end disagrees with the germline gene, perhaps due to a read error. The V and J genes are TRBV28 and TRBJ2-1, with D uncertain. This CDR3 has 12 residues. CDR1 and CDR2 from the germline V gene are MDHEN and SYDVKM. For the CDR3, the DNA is TGTGCCACGACCCTGTCCTCCAATGAGCAGTTCTTC. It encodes CATTLSSNEQFF.